This T cell receptor beta chain came from a study of cytomegalovirus exposure and HLA in healthy donors. CDR3 length: 18 residues. Trimming left V 3 bases short and J 3 bases short, with 24 bases between. Germline lookup yields CDR1 MGHRA and CDR2 YSYEKL. Profiling relied on immunoSEQ multiplex PCR, and the TCRdb table lists in-frame clones only, not all of them. The data hold 250,000 to 350,000 clones, with 75% to 90% observed a single time. This clone was observed once. Specimen: PBMCs. This TCR was sampled from a woman aged 25 to 39 in good health and CMV-seropositive. The chain links TRBV4-1 to TRBJ2-7; D is unclear. CDR3 coding DNA: TGCGCCAGCAGCCAGGTTCCGGGCAGAGAAACCCAATACTACGAGCAGTACTTC. Its protein is CASSQVPGRETQYYEQYF.